The entry below gives a single TCR beta chain sequence along with its context. The entry originates in a study of PD-L1 blockade in urothelial cancer. Losses at the gene ends were 5 bases for V and 4 bases for J; bases not matched to a gene: 8. CDR1 is ENHRY, CDR2 SYGVKD, per germline. The CDR3 has 14 amino acids. The time point here: pretreatment peripheral blood. The protocol was immunoSEQ multiplex PCR, while the TCRdb copy is restricted to in-frame clones and leaves out a portion. The table shows over 45,000 clones, with 85% to 90% occurring only once. This sequence joins TRBV10-3 and TRBJ2-7; the match to TRBD1 covers 7 bases. This TCR came from a man aged 60-69 years with urothelial cancer. This sample comprised PBMCs, obtained around atezolizumab (anti-PD-L1) treatment. The CDR3 loop reads CAISRDPTGYEQYF. As DNA, the CDR3 is TGTGCCATCAGTCGAGATCCGACAGGGTACGAGCAGTACTTC.